This T cell receptor beta chain was obtained from a study of preoperative IRX-2 immunotherapy in early breast cancer (dated by TCRdb to the late 2010s). Receptors were amplified or captured by the immunoSEQ multiplex PCR assay. TCRdb mirrors the immuneACCESS table, restricted to in-frame sequences. Some clones are absent from its copies; in checked studies, under half trace to an unresolved V gene, and the reason for the others is unknown. The sample records around 30,000 clones, about four fifths of which are singletons. The leading ten clones occupy 3% to 3.5% of the sample. The treatment or condition label for this specimen denotes: preoperative locoregional IRX-2 cytokine immunotherapy. The samples were obtained from a phase Ib study that tested preoperative, locoregional IRX-2 cytokine immunotherapy designed to prime immune responses. Donors were patients with early-stage breast cancer who received IRX-2 before surgery.

Points on this clone: Its target antigen remains unknown. No base quality information exists; no much larger clone differs at one position.

This clonotype originated in a human donor with breast cancer. Sampling took place from a patient treated with IRX-2 immunotherapy.

The DNA sequence is as follows: TGTGCCAGCACCCAAGGACTAGCGGCCGCCGGGGAGCTGTTTTTT. It specifies CASTQGLAAAGELFF. In this chain, TRBV12-5 is recombined with TRBJ2-2, with TRBD2 matching 10 junction bases. CDR1 and CDR2 are read off the germline V gene as LGHNT and FRNRAP. The CDR3 numbers 15 residues from cysteine through phenylalanine. Only the CDR3 DNA stays, 45 bases, in frame from base 1.